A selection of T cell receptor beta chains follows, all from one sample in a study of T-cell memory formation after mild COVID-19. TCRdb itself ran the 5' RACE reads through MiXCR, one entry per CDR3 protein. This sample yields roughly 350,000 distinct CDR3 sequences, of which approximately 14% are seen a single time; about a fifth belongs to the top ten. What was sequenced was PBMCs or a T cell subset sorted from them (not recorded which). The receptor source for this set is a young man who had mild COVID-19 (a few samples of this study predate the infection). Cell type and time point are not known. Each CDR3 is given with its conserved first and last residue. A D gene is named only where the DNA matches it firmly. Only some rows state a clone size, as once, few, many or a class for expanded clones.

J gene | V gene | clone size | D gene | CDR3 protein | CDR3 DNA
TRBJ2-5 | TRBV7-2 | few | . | CASSNQETQYF | TGTGCCAGCAGCAACCAAGAGACCCAGTACTTC
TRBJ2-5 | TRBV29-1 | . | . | CSVGHQYSETQYF | TGCAGCGTTGGACACCAGTATAGCGAGACCCAGTACTTC
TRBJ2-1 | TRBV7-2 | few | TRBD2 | CATIRGGLFRHEQFF | TGTGCCACCATCCGGGGGGGGTTATTTCGCCATGAGCAGTTCTTC
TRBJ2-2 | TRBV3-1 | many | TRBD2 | CASSQVAGGRTGELFF | TGTGCCAGCAGCCAAGTAGCGGGGGGAAGGACCGGGGAGCTGTTTTTT
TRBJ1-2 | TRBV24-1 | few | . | CATSARQFNGYTF | TGTGCCACCAGTGCGCGACAGTTTAATGGCTACACCTTC
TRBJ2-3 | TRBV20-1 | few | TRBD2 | CSARVVRGGLGTDTQYF | TGCAGTGCTAGAGTAGTACGGGGGGGCCTGGGCACAGATACGCAGTATTTT
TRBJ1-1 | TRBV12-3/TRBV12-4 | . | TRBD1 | CASIMGQGVVTEAFF | TGTGCCAGCATTATGGGACAGGGCGTCGTCACTGAAGCTTTCTTT
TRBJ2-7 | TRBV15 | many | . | CATSRDSLTSYEQYF | TGTGCCACCAGCAGGGACTCCCTGACCTCCTACGAGCAGTACTTC
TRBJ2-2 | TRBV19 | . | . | CASSPWDVSTGELFF | TGTGCCAGTAGTCCCTGGGACGTAAGCACCGGGGAGCTGTTTTTT
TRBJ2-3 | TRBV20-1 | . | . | CSARLVNTQYF | TGCAGTGCTAGACTAGTCAACACGCAGTATTTT
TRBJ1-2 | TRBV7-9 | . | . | CASSSGSNYGYTF | TGTGCCAGCAGCTCGGGATCAAACTATGGCTACACCTTC
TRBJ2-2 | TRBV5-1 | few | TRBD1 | CASSPSPGQTENTGELFF | TGCGCCAGCAGCCCAAGCCCGGGACAGACTGAGAACACCGGGGAGCTGTTTTTT
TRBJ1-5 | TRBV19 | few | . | CASSTRTVSNQPQHF | TGTGCCAGTAGTACCCGGACAGTTAGCAATCAGCCCCAGCATTTT
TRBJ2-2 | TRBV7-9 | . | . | CASSRRGLSNTGELFF | TGTGCCAGCAGCCGCCGGGGGCTGTCGAACACCGGGGAGCTGTTTTTT
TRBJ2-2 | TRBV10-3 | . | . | CAISESSAARDTGELFF | TGTGCCATCAGTGAGTCGTCGGCGGCCAGGGACACCGGGGAGCTGTTTTTT
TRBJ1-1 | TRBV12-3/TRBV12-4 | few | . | CASSQQGPEAFF | TGTGCCAGCAGTCAACAGGGTCCTGAAGCTTTCTTT
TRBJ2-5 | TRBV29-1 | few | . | CSVDDYERIQETQYF | TGCAGCGTTGACGACTACGAGCGGATCCAAGAGACCCAGTACTTC